The clone carrying this T cell receptor beta chain was observed once. The sample comes from a study of blood T cell repertoires in COVID-19. Sequenced by immunoSEQ multiplex PCR; TCRdb stores in-frame clones only, minus some. The sample holds under 200,000 clones, approximately 85% seen once. Germline lookup yields CDR1 SGHVS and CDR2 FQNEAQ. CDR3 length: 13 residues. The V segment lost 2 bases and the J segment 7 bases; nucleotides outside the gene matches: 1. What was sequenced was peripheral blood. This rearrangement joins TRBV7-8 to TRBJ1-5, with 8 bases identical to TRBD1. The clonotype comes from an elderly woman with acute or convalescent COVID-19. The CDR3 spells CASSLQGAQPQHF. DNA of the CDR3: TGTGCCAGCAGCTTACAGGGGGCGCAGCCCCAGCATTTT.